The text below deals with one TCR beta chain. Donors had no recently reported acute infections or vaccinations and were HIV-negative. The data were taken from a study of shared clonotypes between healthy human individuals. The CDR3 spans 14 residues. The V end was cut by 4 bases, the J end by 3 bases, with 13 bases between. Germline V lookup: CDR1 MNHEY, CDR2 SMNVEV (reference sequence). Assay runs were performed at deep level. Each subset's genomic DNA was split evenly across several immunoSEQ plates. Ten immunoSEQ deep assay plates were used by the authors to sequence unsorted PBMC DNA. Profiled with immunoSEQ multiplex PCR; TCRdb holds only in-frame clones, not every one. Of approximately 460,000 clones listed, approximately 80% are singletons.

V usage is TRBV27 and J usage is TRBJ2-7, with a tentative D call TRBD2 (5 bases). Sequencing input: PBMCs. The receptor's source is a woman aged 40 to 55 in good health. Some clones in this sample may be carry-over from other donors' samples. Here the CDR3 reads CASSSPGSYYEQYF. The DNA for the CDR3 is TGTGCCAGCAGTTCCCCGGGAAGCTACTACGAGCAGTACTTC.